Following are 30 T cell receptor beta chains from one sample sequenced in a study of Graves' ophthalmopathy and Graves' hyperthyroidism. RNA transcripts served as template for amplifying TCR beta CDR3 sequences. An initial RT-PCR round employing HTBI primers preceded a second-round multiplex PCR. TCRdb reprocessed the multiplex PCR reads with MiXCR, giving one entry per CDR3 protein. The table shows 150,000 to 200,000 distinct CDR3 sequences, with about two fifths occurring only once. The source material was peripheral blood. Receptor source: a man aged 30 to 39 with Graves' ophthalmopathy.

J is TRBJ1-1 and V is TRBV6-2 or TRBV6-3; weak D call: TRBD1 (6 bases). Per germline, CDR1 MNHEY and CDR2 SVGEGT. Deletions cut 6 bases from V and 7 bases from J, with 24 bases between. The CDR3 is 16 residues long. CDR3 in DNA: TGTGCCAGCAGACAGAACCTGATGGACAGTATTCTTGAAGCTTTCTTT. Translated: CASRQNLMDSILEAFF.

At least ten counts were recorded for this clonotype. CDR3 loop: CASSLARQGASGYTF. CDR3 in DNA: TGTGCCAGCAGCTTAGCCCGACAGGGGGCGTCTGGCTACACCTTC. The chain employs TRBV7-2 and TRBJ1-2; TRBD1 agrees at 10 bases. The CDR3 is 15 residues long. V shed 0 bases and J 7 bases; nucleotides not matched to a gene: 5. Germline V lookup: CDR1 SGHTA, CDR2 FQGNSA.

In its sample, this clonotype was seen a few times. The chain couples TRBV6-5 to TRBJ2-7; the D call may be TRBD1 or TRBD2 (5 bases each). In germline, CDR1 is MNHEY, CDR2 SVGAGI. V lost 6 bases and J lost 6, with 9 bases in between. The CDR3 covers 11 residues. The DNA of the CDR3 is TGTGCCAGCAGGAGGGGTCTCGAGCAGTACTTC. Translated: CASRRGLEQYF.

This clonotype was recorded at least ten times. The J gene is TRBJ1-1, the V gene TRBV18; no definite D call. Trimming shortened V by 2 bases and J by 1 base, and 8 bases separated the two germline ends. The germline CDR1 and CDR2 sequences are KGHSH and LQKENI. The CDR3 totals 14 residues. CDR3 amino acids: CASSPDTENTEAFF. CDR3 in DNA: TGTGCCAGCTCACCAGATACAGAGAACACTGAAGCTTTCTTT.

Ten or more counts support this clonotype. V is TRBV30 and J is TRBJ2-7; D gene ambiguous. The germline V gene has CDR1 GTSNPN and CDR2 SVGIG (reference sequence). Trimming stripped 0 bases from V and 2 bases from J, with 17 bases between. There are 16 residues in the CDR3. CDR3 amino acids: CAWSVLVLPPAYEQYF. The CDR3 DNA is TGTGCCTGGAGTGTGCTCGTCCTACCCCCAGCCTACGAGCAGTACTTC. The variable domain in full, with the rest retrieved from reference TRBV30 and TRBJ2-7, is SQTIHQWPATLVQPVGSPLSLECTVEGTSNPNLYWYRQAAGRGLQLLFYSVGIGQISSEVPQNLSASRPQDRQFILSSKKLLLSDSGFYLCAWSVLVLPPAYEQYFGPGTRLTVT.

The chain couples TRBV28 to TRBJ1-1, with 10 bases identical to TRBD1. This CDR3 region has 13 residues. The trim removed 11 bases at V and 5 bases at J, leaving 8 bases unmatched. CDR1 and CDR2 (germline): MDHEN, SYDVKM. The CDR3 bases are TGTGCCTCAAGGACAGGGGGGGGGACTGAAGCTTTCTTT. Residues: CASRTGGGTEAFF.

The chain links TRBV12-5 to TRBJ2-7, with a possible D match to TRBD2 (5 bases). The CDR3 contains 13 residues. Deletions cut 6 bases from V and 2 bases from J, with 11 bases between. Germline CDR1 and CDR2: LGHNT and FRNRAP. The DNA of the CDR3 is TGTGCTAGTGGATCGGACGGGGCCTACGAGCAGTACTTC. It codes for CASGSDGAYEQYF.

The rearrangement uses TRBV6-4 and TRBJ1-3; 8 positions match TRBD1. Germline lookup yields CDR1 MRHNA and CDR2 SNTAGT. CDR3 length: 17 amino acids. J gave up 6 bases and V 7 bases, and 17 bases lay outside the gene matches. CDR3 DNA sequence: TGTGCCAGCATACTCGGACAGGGAAGAGTGGCTGAAAACACCATATATTTT. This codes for CASILGQGRVAENTIYF.

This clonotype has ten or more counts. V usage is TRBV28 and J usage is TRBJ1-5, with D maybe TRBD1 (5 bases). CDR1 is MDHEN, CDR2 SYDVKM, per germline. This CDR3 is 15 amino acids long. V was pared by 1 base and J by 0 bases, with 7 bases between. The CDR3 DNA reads TGTGCCAGCAGTTTATCCACAGGTAGCAATCAGCCCCAGCATTTT. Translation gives CASSLSTGSNQPQHF.

This CDR3 is CSVPLDAYYGYTF. The CDR3 DNA reads TGCAGCGTCCCCTTGGACGCCTACTATGGCTACACCTTC. The chain couples TRBV29-1 to TRBJ1-2; unclear D gene. The V gene lost 6 bases and the J gene lost 3 bases, with 14 bases spanning the gap. Germline assignment: CDR1 SQVTM and CDR2 ANQGSEA. The CDR3 sequence is 13 residues long.

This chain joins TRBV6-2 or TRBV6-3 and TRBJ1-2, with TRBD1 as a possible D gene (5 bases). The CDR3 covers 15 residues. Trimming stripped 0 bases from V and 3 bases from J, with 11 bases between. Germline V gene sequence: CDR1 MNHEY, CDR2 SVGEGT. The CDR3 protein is CASSYSRGMDYGYTF. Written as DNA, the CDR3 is TGTGCCAGCAGTTACTCGAGGGGAATGGACTATGGCTACACCTTC.

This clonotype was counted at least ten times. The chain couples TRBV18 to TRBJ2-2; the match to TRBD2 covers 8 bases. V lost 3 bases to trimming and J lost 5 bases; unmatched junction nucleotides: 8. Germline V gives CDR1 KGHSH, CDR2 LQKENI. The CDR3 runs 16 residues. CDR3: CASSPRSGRGTGELFF. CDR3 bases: TGTGCCAGCTCACCGCGGAGCGGGAGAGGGACCGGGGAGCTGTTTTTT.

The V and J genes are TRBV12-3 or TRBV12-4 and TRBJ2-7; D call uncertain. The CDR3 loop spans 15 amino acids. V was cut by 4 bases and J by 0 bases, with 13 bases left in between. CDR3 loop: CASSSSRLSSYEQYF. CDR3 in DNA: TGTGCCAGCAGTTCGTCGAGGCTCAGCTCCTACGAGCAGTACTTC.

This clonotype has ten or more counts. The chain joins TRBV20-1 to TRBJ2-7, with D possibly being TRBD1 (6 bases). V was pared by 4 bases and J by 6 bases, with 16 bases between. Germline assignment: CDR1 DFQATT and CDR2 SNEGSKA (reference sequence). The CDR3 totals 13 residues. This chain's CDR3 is CSATRLNRVEQYF. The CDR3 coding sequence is TGCAGTGCTACCCGTTTAAACAGGGTCGAGCAGTACTTC.

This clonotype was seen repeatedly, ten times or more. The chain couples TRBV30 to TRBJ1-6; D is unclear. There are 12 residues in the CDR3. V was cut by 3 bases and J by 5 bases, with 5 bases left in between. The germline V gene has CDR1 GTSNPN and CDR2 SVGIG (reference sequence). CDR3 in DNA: TGTGCCTGGAGAACGGATAATTCACCCCTCCACTTT. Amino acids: CAWRTDNSPLHF. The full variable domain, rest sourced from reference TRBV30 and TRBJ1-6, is SQTIHQWPATLVQPVGSPLSLECTVEGTSNPNLYWYRQAAGRGLQLLFYSVGIGQISSEVPQNLSASRPQDRQFILSSKKLLLSDSGFYLCAWRTDNSPLHFGNGTRLTVT.

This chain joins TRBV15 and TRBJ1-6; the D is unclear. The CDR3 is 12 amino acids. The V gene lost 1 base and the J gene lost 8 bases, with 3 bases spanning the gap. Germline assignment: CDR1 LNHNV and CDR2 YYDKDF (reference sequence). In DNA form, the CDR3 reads TGTGCCACCAGCAGAGTTCATTCACCCCTCCACTTT. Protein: CATSRVHSPLHF.

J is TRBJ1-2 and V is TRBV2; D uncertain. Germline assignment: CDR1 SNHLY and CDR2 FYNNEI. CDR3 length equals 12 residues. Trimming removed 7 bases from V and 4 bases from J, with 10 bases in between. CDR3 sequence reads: CASKDDGYGYTF. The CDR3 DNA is TGTGCCAGCAAGGACGACGGCTATGGCTACACCTTC.

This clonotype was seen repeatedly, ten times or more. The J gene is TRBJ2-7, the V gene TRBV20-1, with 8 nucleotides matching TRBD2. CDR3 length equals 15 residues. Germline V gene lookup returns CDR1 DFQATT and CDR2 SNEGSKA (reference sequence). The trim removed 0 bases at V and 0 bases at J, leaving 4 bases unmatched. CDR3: CSARDTGGSSYEQYF. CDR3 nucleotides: TGCAGTGCTAGAGACACGGGGGGGAGCTCCTACGAGCAGTACTTC.

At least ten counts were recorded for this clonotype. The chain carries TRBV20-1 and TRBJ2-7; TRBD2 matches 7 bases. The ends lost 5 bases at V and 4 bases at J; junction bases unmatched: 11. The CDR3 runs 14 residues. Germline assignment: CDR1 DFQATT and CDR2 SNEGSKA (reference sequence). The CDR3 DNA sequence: TGCAGTGCTCTCCTACCCTACGGGGGGTACGAGCAGTACTTC. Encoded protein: CSALLPYGGYEQYF.

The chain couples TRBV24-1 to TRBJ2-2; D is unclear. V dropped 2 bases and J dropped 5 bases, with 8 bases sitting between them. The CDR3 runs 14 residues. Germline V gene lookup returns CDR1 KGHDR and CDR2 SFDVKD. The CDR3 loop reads CATSDSGRTGELFF. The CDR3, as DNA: TGTGCCACCAGTGATTCCGGGCGGACCGGGGAGCTGTTTTTT.

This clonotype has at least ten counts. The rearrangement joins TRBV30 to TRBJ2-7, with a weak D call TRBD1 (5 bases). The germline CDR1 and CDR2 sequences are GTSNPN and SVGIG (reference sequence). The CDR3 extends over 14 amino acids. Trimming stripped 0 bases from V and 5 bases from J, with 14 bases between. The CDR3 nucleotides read TGTGCCTGGAGTGTTCCCCCCCCAGGGAACGAGCAGTACTTC. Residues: CAWSVPPPGNEQYF.

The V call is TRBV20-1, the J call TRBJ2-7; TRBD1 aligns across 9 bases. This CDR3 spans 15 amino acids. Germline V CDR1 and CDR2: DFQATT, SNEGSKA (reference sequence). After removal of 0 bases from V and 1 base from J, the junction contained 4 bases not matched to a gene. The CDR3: CSARDPGQGSYEQYF. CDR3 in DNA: TGCAGTGCTAGAGATCCAGGACAGGGGTCCTACGAGCAGTACTTC.

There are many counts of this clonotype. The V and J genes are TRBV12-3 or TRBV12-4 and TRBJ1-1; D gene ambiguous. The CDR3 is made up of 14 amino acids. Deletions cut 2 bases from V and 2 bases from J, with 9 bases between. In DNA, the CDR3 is TGTGCCAGCAGTTTAATTTATGGCAACACTGAAGCTTTCTTT. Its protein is CASSLIYGNTEAFF.

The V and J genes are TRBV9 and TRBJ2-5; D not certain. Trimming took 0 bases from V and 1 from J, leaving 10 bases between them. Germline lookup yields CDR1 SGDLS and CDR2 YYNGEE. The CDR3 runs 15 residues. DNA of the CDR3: TGTGCCAGCAGCGTAGCTACTGGTCCCCAAGAGACCCAGTACTTC. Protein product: CASSVATGPQETQYF.

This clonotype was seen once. For the CDR3, the DNA is TGTGCCTGGAGTGCCTCCAGCCTCTCGCGCAATTCACCCCTCCACTTT. This sequence encodes CAWSASSLSRNSPLHF. The gene calls are TRBV30 and TRBJ1-6; unclear D gene. The CDR3 totals 16 residues. From germline, CDR1 is GTSNPN and CDR2 SVGIG (reference sequence). Trimming took off 1 base at V and 7 bases at J, with 17 bases between the two ends.

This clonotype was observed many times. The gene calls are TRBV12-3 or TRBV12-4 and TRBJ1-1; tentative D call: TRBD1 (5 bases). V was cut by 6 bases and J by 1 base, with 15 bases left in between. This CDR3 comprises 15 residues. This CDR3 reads CASSLWGGSNTEAFF. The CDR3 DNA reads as TGTGCCAGCAGCCTATGGGGGGGATCGAACACTGAAGCTTTCTTT.

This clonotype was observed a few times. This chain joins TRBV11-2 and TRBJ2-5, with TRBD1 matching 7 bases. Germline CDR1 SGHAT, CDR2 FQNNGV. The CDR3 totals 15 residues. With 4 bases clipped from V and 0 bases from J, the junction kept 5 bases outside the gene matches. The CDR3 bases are TGTGCCAGCAGCTCGACAGGGCGAGACCAAGAGACCCAGTACTTC. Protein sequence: CASSSTGRDQETQYF.

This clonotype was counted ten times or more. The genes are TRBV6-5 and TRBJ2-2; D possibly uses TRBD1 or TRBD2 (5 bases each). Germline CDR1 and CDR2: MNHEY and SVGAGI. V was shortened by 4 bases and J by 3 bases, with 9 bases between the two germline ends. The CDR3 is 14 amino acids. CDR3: CASSSGPYTGELFF. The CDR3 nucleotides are TGTGCCAGCAGTTCGGGGCCGTACACCGGGGAGCTGTTTTTT.

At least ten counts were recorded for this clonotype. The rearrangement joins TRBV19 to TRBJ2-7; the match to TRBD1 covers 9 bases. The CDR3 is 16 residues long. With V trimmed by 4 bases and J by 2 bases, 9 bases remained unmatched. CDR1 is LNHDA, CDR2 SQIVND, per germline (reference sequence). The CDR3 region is CASSTKSGTGTYEQYF. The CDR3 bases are TGTGCCAGTAGTACAAAATCCGGGACAGGGACCTACGAGCAGTACTTC. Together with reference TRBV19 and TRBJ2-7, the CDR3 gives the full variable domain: DGGITQSPKYLFRKEGQNVTLSCEQNLNHDAMYWYRQDPGQGLRLIYYSQIVNDFQKGDIAEGYSVSREKKESFPLTVTSAQKNPTAFYLCASSTKSGTGTYEQYFGPGTRLTVT.

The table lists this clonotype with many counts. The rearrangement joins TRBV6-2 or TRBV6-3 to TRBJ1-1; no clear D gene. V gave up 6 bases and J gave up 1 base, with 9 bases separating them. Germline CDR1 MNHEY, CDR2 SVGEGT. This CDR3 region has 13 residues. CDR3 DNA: TGTGCCAGCAGCCCCGGGAAGAACACTGAAGCTTTCTTT. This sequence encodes CASSPGKNTEAFF.